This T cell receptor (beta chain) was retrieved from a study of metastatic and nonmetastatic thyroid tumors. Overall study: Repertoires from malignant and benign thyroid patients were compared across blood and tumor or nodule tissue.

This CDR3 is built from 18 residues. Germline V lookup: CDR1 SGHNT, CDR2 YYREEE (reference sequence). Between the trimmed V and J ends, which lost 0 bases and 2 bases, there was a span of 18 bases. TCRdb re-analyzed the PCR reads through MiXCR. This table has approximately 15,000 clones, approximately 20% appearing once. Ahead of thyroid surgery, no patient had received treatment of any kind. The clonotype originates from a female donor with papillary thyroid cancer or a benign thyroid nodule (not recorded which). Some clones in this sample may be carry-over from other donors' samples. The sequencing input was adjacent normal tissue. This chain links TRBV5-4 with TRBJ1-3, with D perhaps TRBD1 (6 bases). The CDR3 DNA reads TGTGCCAGCAGCTTGGGAACAGGGAGTGTTACCGCTGGAAACACCATATATTTT. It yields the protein CASSLGTGSVTAGNTIYF.